The clone carrying this T cell receptor (beta chain) was seen only once. Its cognate antigen is unknown. The CDR3 length is 15 residues. Germline assignment: CDR1 MGHRA and CDR2 YSYEKL. V lost 4 bases and J lost 3; bases outside the gene matches: 5. This specimen comes from a study of post-analysis software for immune sequencing data. Study-level information: Patients had relapsing-remitting, secondary progressive or progressive-relapsing multiple sclerosis; some lacked subtype.

Unique-molecular-identifier-tagged TCR beta cDNA libraries were used. Via MiXCR, TCRdb re-called the PCR reads, giving one row per CDR3 protein. The table includes 250,000 to 300,000 distinct CDR3 sequences, roughly a third detected once. Overall study results and limits: Four or five TRBV segments were more frequent in patients than controls; TRBV5-6, TRBV5-1 and TRBV20-1 belonged to this group. Significantly lower normalized Chao1 diversity was found in patients with multiple sclerosis relative to controls. Clustering by F measure revealed strong co-clustering among samples prepared together in one batch.

The chain is built from TRBV4-1 and TRBJ2-7; 11 positions agree with TRBD2. Source material: blood. This sequence was found in a girl between 10 and 17 years old with multiple sclerosis. The DNA of the CDR3 is TGCGCCAGCAGCCCGACTAGCGGGACCAGCTACGAGCAGTACTTC. Protein sequence: CASSPTSGTSYEQYF.